Shown below are 20 T cell receptor beta chains from a single sample sequenced in a study of blood T cell repertoires in COVID-19. Method: immunoSEQ multiplex PCR; TCRdb's copy keeps in-frame clones and lacks some. Here the sample spans approximately 60,000 clones, 79% being singletons. The sequenced material came from peripheral blood. These receptors were obtained from a man between 60 and 70 years old with acute or convalescent COVID-19.

The chain employs TRBV27 and TRBJ2-5, with a tentative D call TRBD2 (6 bases). The CDR3 has 15 amino acids. The germline gives CDR1 MNHEY, CDR2 SMNVEV (reference sequence). Trimming took off 2 bases at V and 5 bases at J, with 15 bases between the two ends. CDR3 coding DNA: TGTGCCAGCAGTTTAGGGCGGGGCCTTCGGGAGACCCAGTACTTC. It is translated as CASSLGRGLRETQYF.

In this sample, this clone turned up a few times. The chain couples TRBV19 to TRBJ1-3, with D unclear. V was shortened by 4 bases and J by 0 bases, with 4 bases between the two germline ends. The CDR3 sequence is 13 residues long. Germline assignment: CDR1 LNHDA and CDR2 SQIVND (reference sequence). The CDR3 protein is CASSTYSGNTIYF. DNA for the CDR3: TGTGCCAGTAGTACTTACTCTGGAAACACCATATATTTT.

The V and J genes are TRBV5-4 and TRBJ1-1, with D tentatively TRBD1 (6 bases). The CDR3 sequence is 15 residues long. Looked up from germline, CDR1 is SGHNT and CDR2 is YYREEE (reference sequence). V lost 4 bases and J lost 1, with 14 bases in between. For the CDR3, the DNA is TGTGCCAGCAGCAAAAACAGGGTTGCGAACACTGAAGCTTTCTTT. This translates into CASSKNRVANTEAFF.

This sequence joins TRBV5-4 and TRBJ2-7; possibly TRBD2 for D (5 bases). V was cut by 0 bases and J by 6 bases, with 13 bases left in between. From germline, CDR1 is SGHNT and CDR2 YYREEE (reference sequence). The CDR3 consists of 14 residues. CDR3 sequence reads: CASSLAGVAGEQYF. CDR3 DNA: TGTGCCAGCAGCTTGGCCGGAGTGGCGGGCGAGCAGTACTTC.

The J gene is TRBJ1-2, the V gene TRBV2; D is uncertain. Germline assignment: CDR1 SNHLY and CDR2 FYNNEI. V lost 4 bases, J lost 6 bases, and 12 bases lay in between. The CDR3 runs 13 residues. The CDR3 sequence: CASSGERVDGYTF. CDR3 nucleotides: TGTGCCAGCAGTGGGGAGAGGGTGGATGGCTACACCTTC.

The V gene is TRBV12-5, the J gene TRBJ1-2, with a possible D match to TRBD1 (5 bases). There are 13 residues in the CDR3. Germline CDR1 and CDR2: LGHNT and FRNRAP. Trimming stripped 7 bases from V and 2 bases from J, with 11 bases between. DNA for the CDR3: TGTGCTAGTGCCATAGACAGAAACTATGGCTACACCTTC. Translated, it gives CASAIDRNYGYTF.

The J gene is TRBJ2-7, the V gene TRBV13; D might be TRBD1 (6 bases). Germline CDR1 is PRHDT and CDR2 is FYEKMQ (reference sequence). V lost 1 base and J 3 bases, leaving 10 bases between the germline ends. The CDR3 has 14 residues. CDR3 in DNA: TGTGCCAGCAGCTTAGCCGAGGACAGCTACGAGCAGTACTTC. The encoded protein is CASSLAEDSYEQYF.

V usage is TRBV7-9 and J usage is TRBJ2-1; D might be TRBD2 (6 bases). The CDR3 length is 15 residues. V shed 3 bases and J shed 12 bases, with 21 bases lying between them. Germline assignment: CDR1 SEHNR and CDR2 FQNEAQ (reference sequence). The CDR3 loop is CASSLGGGSINRQFF. The DNA of the CDR3 is TGTGCCAGCAGCTTGGGGGGAGGTTCCATAAATAGGCAGTTCTTC. The full variable domain, rest sourced from reference TRBV7-9 and TRBJ2-1, is DTGVSQNPRHKITKRGQNVTFRCDPISEHNRLYWYRQTLGQGPEFLTYFQNEAQLEKSRLLSDRFSAERPKGSFSTLEIQRTEQGDSAMYLCASSLGGGSINRQFFGPGTRLTVL.

The genes are TRBV4-1 and TRBJ1-5; D ambiguous. V dropped 1 base and J dropped 4 bases, with 8 bases sitting between them. The CDR3 is 14 amino acids. CDR1 is MGHRA, CDR2 YSYEKL, per germline. CDR3 sequence (DNA): TGCGCCAGCAGCCAAGCCGTTCCGAATCAGCCCCAGCATTTT. Amino acids: CASSQAVPNQPQHF.

CDR3 in amino acids: CASSGRDTDTQYF. The CDR3 DNA reads TGTGCCAGCAGCGGCAGGGACACAGATACGCAGTATTTT. This chain links TRBV5-4 with TRBJ2-3; TRBD1 is a possible D gene (5 bases). The CDR3 spans 13 residues. V dropped 4 bases and J dropped 2 bases, with 8 bases sitting between them. Germline values: CDR1 SGHNT, CDR2 YYREEE (reference sequence).

The chain links TRBV5-1 to TRBJ2-3, with D possibly matching TRBD1 (5 bases). V gave up 2 bases and J gave up 4 bases, with 14 bases separating them. The germline V gene has CDR1 SGHRS and CDR2 YFSETQ. The CDR3 extends over 15 amino acids. In DNA, the CDR3 is TGCGCCAGCAGCTTAGGTGGGGCTGACGCAGATACGCAGTATTTT. Its protein product is CASSLGGADADTQYF.

V usage is TRBV6-6 and J usage is TRBJ1-6; perhaps TRBD1 as D (6 bases). Trimming pared 10 bases from V and 7 bases from J, leaving 11 bases between. CDR1 is MNHNY and CDR2 is SVGAGI in the germline V gene (reference sequence). This CDR3 has 12 amino acids. The chain's CDR3 is CATGGQNSPLHF. The CDR3 coding sequence is TGTGCCACCGGGGGGCAGAATTCACCCCTCCACTTT.

V gene TRBV7-2 combines with J gene TRBJ1-3; TRBD1 matches at 12 bases. The CDR3 loop spans 17 amino acids. Germline V gene sequence: CDR1 SGHTA, CDR2 FQGNSA. V lost 3 bases and J lost 5; bases outside the gene matches: 8. Here the CDR3 reads CASSFVPGQGARNTIYF. In DNA, the CDR3 is TGTGCCAGCAGCTTCGTCCCGGGACAGGGGGCTAGAAACACCATATATTTT.

The V and J genes are TRBV6-5 and TRBJ2-1, with unresolved D. Germline V CDR1 and CDR2: MNHEY, SVGAGI. Trimming took off 2 bases at V and 9 bases at J, with 11 bases between the two ends. The CDR3 contains 13 residues. CDR3 residues: CASSYAIAGEQFF. In DNA form, the CDR3 reads TGTGCCAGCAGTTACGCGATCGCCGGTGAGCAGTTCTTC.

CDR3 amino acids: CASSPWLMNTEAFF. The CDR3 DNA follows: TGTGCCAGCAGCCCTTGGCTGATGAACACTGAAGCTTTCTTT. The gene calls are TRBV4-2 and TRBJ1-1; D remains ambiguous. V was trimmed by 4 bases and J by 0 bases, leaving 9 bases between them. Looked up from germline, CDR1 is LGHNA and CDR2 is YNFKEQ. CDR3 size: 14 residues.

J is TRBJ2-7 and V is TRBV27; D gene ambiguous. The CDR3 is 11 amino acids. With 4 bases removed from V and 9 bases from J, the gap between germline ends came to 10 bases. Germline CDR1 reads MNHEY; CDR2 reads SMNVEV (reference sequence). This chain's CDR3 is CASSSSTVQYF. CDR3 coding DNA: TGTGCCAGCAGTTCATCTACGGTGCAGTACTTC.

The chain links TRBV7-3 to TRBJ1-1, with 7 bases aligning to TRBD1. The CDR3 length is 15 residues. The germline V gene encodes CDR1 SGHTA and CDR2 FQGTGA. V was clipped by 2 bases and J by 5 bases; unmatched bases: 8. The CDR3 region has the DNA TGTGCCAGCAGCTTATCGGACAGGATGGGGACTGAAGCTTTCTTT. Amino acids: CASSLSDRMGTEAFF.

The chain employs TRBV29-1 and TRBJ1-2; a weak D match, TRBD1 (6 bases). Germline V lookup: CDR1 SQVTM, CDR2 ANQGSEA. CDR3 length: 13 residues. V gave up 7 bases and J gave up 4 bases, with 16 bases separating them. As DNA, the CDR3 is TGCAGCGCTATAGGACAGACAATCTATGGCTACACCTTC. It specifies CSAIGQTIYGYTF.

The CDR3 sequence: CSVALHGTGGNSGANVLTF. Here the CDR3 DNA reads TGCAGCGTCGCCCTCCACGGGACAGGGGGTAACTCTGGGGCCAACGTCCTGACTTTC. The rearrangement uses TRBV29-1 and TRBJ2-6, with 11 bases fitting TRBD1. Germline lookup yields CDR1 SQVTM and CDR2 ANQGSEA. V was pared by 6 bases and J by 0 bases, with 13 bases of the junction left unmatched. The length of the CDR3 is 19 residues.

This clone came up a few times. The chain employs TRBV6-5 and TRBJ1-1; 9 bases align to TRBD1. V lost 7 bases and J lost 5; bases outside the gene matches: 11. CDR1 and CDR2 from the germline V gene are MNHEY and SVGAGI. The CDR3 totals 15 residues. CDR3 bases: TGTGCCAGCAATTCACAGACAGGGGGATGGACTGAAGCTTTCTTT. This sequence encodes CASNSQTGGWTEAFF.